The 24 T cell receptor beta chains in this list originate from one sample, sequenced in a study of cytomegalovirus exposure and HLA in healthy donors (dated by TCRdb to 2015 to 2018). The library relied on the immunoSEQ multiplex PCR assay. A mixture of 60 forward primers for TCR Vbeta segments and 13 reverse primers for TCR Jbeta segments was used in the multiplex PCR. Held by TCRdb, this immuneACCESS table contains in-frame sequences only and omits some clones. Under half of the omission traces to an unresolved V gene where checked; the cause of the rest is unknown. The sample includes roughly 130,000 clones, with around 8.5% observed a single time. The top ten hold about 5.5% of the sample. Sequencing used PBMCs. These receptors were collected from a man aged 40-49 years in good health and CMV-seronegative.

This clone appeared a few times. The V and J genes are TRBV11-2 and TRBJ2-3; D gene ambiguous. This CDR3 region has 14 residues. With 5 bases removed from V and 6 bases from J, the gap between germline ends came to 15 bases. The V gene's germline CDR1 is SGHAT and CDR2 FQNNGV. The CDR3 sequence: CASSQRDPRDTQYF. For the CDR3, the DNA is TGTGCCAGCAGCCAGAGAGACCCGCGGGATACGCAGTATTTT. The full variable domain, rest sourced from reference TRBV11-2 and TRBJ2-3, is EAGVAQSPRYKIIEKRQSVAFWCNPISGHATLYWYQQILGQGPKLLIQFQNNGVVDDSQLPKDRFSAERLKGVDSTLKIQPAKLEDSAVYLCASSQRDPRDTQYFGPGTRLTVL.

The chain is built from TRBV7-8 and TRBJ1-2, with D perhaps matching TRBD1 (5 bases). Germline lookup yields CDR1 SGHVS and CDR2 FQNEAQ. Deletions cut 0 bases from V and 4 bases from J, with 12 bases between. This CDR3 is built from 15 residues. The DNA for the CDR3 is TGTGCCAGCAGCTTAGCGTATGGAGGGGCCTATGGCTACACCTTC. Translating it yields CASSLAYGGAYGYTF.

This clone was seen a few times. This chain uses TRBV30 with TRBJ2-5, with D possibly TRBD1 on 6 matching bases. From germline, CDR1 is GTSNPN and CDR2 SVGIG (reference sequence). The CDR3 runs to 15 residues. The germline V and J ends were trimmed by 0 bases and 2 bases, with 13 bases remaining between them. The CDR3 here is CAWSVGQGGQETQYF. DNA of the CDR3: TGTGCCTGGAGTGTAGGACAAGGGGGTCAAGAGACCCAGTACTTC.

This clone occurred a few times. The V gene is TRBV5-1, the J gene TRBJ1-1; D is unclear. CDR1 and CDR2 (germline): SGHRS, YFSETQ. Trimming left V 0 bases short and J 1 base short, with 4 bases between. The CDR3 covers 13 residues. The CDR3 loop reads CASSLAQNTEAFF. The CDR3 coding sequence is TGCGCCAGCAGCTTGGCACAGAACACTGAAGCTTTCTTT.

This clone has a single count. The CDR3 reads CASSPGPGIGTEAFF. CDR3 bases: TGTGCCAGCAGCCCTGGGCCAGGGATTGGCACTGAAGCTTTCTTT. The rearrangement uses TRBV5-8 and TRBJ1-1, with D possibly being TRBD1 (5 bases). CDR1 SGHTS and CDR2 YDEGEE come from the germline V gene. V was pared by 4 bases and J by 4 bases, with 17 bases between. The CDR3 runs 15 residues.

This clone was observed a handful of times. The rearrangement links TRBV7-6 to TRBJ1-5; D unresolved. There are 12 residues in the CDR3. The V end lost 4 bases, the J end lost 5 bases, and 6 bases lay between the germline ends. Germline CDR1 is SGHVS and CDR2 is FNYEAQ. DNA for the CDR3: TGTGCCAGCAGCTCGTATGATCAGCCCCAGCATTTT. It specifies CASSSYDQPQHF. Full variable domain (outside the CDR3, taken from reference TRBV7-6 and TRBJ1-5): GAGVSQSPRYKVTKRGQDVALRCDPISGHVSLYWYRQALGQGPEFLTYFNYEAQQDKSGLPNDRFSAERPEGSISTLTIQRTEQRDSAMYRCASSSYDQPQHFGDGTRLSIL.

The chain is built from TRBV4-1 and TRBJ2-1; no reliable D call. The length of the CDR3 is 14 residues. Trimming left V 1 base short and J 9 bases short, with 13 bases between. Germline CDR1 MGHRA, CDR2 YSYEKL. The CDR3: CASSQGYRSIEQFF. In nucleotides, the CDR3 is TGCGCCAGCAGCCAAGGGTACAGATCCATTGAGCAGTTCTTC.

The rearrangement links TRBV5-1 to TRBJ2-5, with TRBD2 matching over 10 bases. V lost 4 bases and J lost 2; bases outside the gene matches: 5. From germline, CDR1 is SGHRS and CDR2 YFSETQ. The length of the CDR3 is 15 residues. In nucleotides, the CDR3 is TGCGCCAGCAGCGAAAAACTAGCGGGACAAGAGACCCAGTACTTC. This sequence encodes CASSEKLAGQETQYF.

The chain combines TRBV9 with TRBJ2-7; 12 positions agree with TRBD2. The CDR3 runs 16 residues. J was trimmed by 5 bases and V by 4 bases; bases with no gene match: 10. Germline loops: CDR1 SGDLS, CDR2 YYNGEE. The CDR3 here is CASSSYWTSGVDEQYF. The CDR3 DNA reads as TGTGCCAGCAGCTCCTACTGGACTAGCGGGGTCGACGAGCAGTACTTC.

The chain uses TRBV7-3 and TRBJ2-5, with D perhaps TRBD2 (6 bases). Trimming took 5 bases from V and 5 from J, leaving 12 bases between them. The CDR3 extends over 13 amino acids. The germline V gene has CDR1 SGHTA and CDR2 FQGTGA. The CDR3 nucleotides are TGTGCCAGCAGCAGAGGGACTCGCGAGACCCAGTACTTC. As protein: CASSRGTRETQYF.

The chain links TRBV15 to TRBJ1-2; 7 nucleotides agree with TRBD1. This CDR3 is built from 13 residues. Germline values: CDR1 LNHNV, CDR2 YYDKDF (reference sequence). Unmatched junction bases numbered 6, after V lost 3 bases and J lost 8 bases. The DNA of the CDR3 is TGTGCCACCAGCAGGCCTACAGGGGTGGGCTACACCTTC. Amino acid sequence: CATSRPTGVGYTF.

The J gene is TRBJ1-6, the V gene TRBV28, with 9 bases fitting TRBD1. The germline gives CDR1 MDHEN, CDR2 SYDVKM. J gave up 11 bases and V 6 bases, and 11 bases lay outside the gene matches. There are 15 residues in the CDR3. CDR3 sequence reads: CASRPHSGTGTPLHF. CDR3 nucleotides: TGTGCCAGCAGGCCACATTCCGGGACAGGGACACCCCTCCACTTT.

This clone has a handful of counts. The sample carries other DNA sequences with the same CDR3. The J gene is TRBJ1-6, the V gene TRBV19; D gene ambiguous. V dropped 5 bases and J dropped 7 bases, with 6 bases sitting between them. CDR3 length: 12 amino acids. The germline V gene has CDR1 LNHDA and CDR2 SQIVND (reference sequence). The CDR3 bases are TGTGCCAGTAGTTTCGGGAATTCACCCCTCCACTTT. This gives the protein CASSFGNSPLHF.

This chain uses TRBV28 with TRBJ1-1, with 9 positions matching TRBD1. The CDR3 extends over 18 amino acids. Unmatched junction bases numbered 13, after V lost 5 bases and J lost 0 bases. CDR1 and CDR2 (germline): MDHEN, SYDVKM. CDR3 DNA sequence: TGTGCCAGCAGTCCCCCGCCTTGGGACAGGGTGATGAACACTGAAGCTTTCTTT. It specifies CASSPPPWDRVMNTEAFF.

The genes are TRBV10-2 and TRBJ1-1; D remains ambiguous. This CDR3 has 15 amino acids. The V gene lost 0 bases and the J gene lost 4 bases, with 12 bases spanning the gap. Germline CDR1 is WSHSY and CDR2 is SAAADI. CDR3 in amino acids: CASSESGGGRTEAFF. DNA of the CDR3: TGCGCCAGCAGTGAGTCAGGCGGAGGCCGCACTGAAGCTTTCTTT.

V gene TRBV9 combines with J gene TRBJ1-2; the match to TRBD1 covers 9 bases. The CDR3 runs to 14 residues. Germline assignment: CDR1 SGDLS and CDR2 YYNGEE. Trimming cost V 2 bases and J 6 bases; bases outside gene matches: 5. The CDR3 DNA reads as TGTGCCAGCAGCGTGGGGGACAGGGACCATGGCTACACCTTC. Translating gives CASSVGDRDHGYTF.

Comments on this clone: Other DNA sequences in this sample translate to the same CDR3. The chain's CDR3 is CASSVGDSNQPQHF. The CDR3 DNA follows: TGTGCCAGCAGCGTAGGTGACAGTAATCAGCCCCAGCATTTT. The chain is built from TRBV9 and TRBJ1-5, with D tentatively TRBD1 (5 bases). Deletions cut 0 bases from V and 4 bases from J, with 8 bases between. This CDR3 spans 14 amino acids. Germline V gives CDR1 SGDLS, CDR2 YYNGEE.

This clone was picked up a small number of times. The chain recombines TRBV4-1 with TRBJ1-1; 7 bases align to TRBD1. The V gene end was trimmed by 3 bases and the J gene end by 7 bases; junction bases not matched to a gene: 5. The CDR3 runs to 13 residues. Germline V lookup: CDR1 MGHRA, CDR2 YSYEKL. The CDR3 DNA sequence: TGCGCCAGCAGCCAGAAGGGGGCGCGTGAAGCTTTCTTT. It is translated as CASSQKGAREAFF.

This clone was found a few times. V is TRBV4-1 and J is TRBJ2-3; 11 bases map to TRBD2. Germline CDR1 reads MGHRA; CDR2 reads YSYEKL. This CDR3 region has 16 residues. The V segment lost 1 base and the J segment 3 bases; nucleotides outside the gene matches: 3. The CDR3 reads CASSQVLAGGTDTQYF. In DNA, the CDR3 is TGCGCCAGCAGCCAAGTCCTAGCGGGGGGAACAGATACGCAGTATTTT.

This clone was found a few times. The V gene is TRBV5-5, the J gene TRBJ1-1; TRBD1 might be the D (5 bases). Trimming removed 2 bases at V and 1 base at J, with 15 bases between. The CDR3 has 16 amino acids. CDR1 is SGHKS and CDR2 is YYEKEE in the germline V gene (reference sequence). The CDR3 here is CASSLTGTLRNTEAFF. As DNA, the CDR3 is TGTGCCAGCAGCTTAACAGGCACCCTCAGGAACACTGAAGCTTTCTTT.

A note on this clone: This sample includes further DNA sequences coding for the same CDR3. This sequence joins TRBV5-1 and TRBJ2-7; the match to TRBD1 covers 7 bases. The V and J ends lost 0 bases and 3 bases, in that order; junction bases with no gene match: 3. Germline V gives CDR1 SGHRS, CDR2 YFSETQ. CDR3 length: 14 amino acids. The CDR3 DNA sequence: TGCGCCAGCAGCTTGGTCCAGGGGGACTACGAGCAGTACTTC. Its translation: CASSLVQGDYEQYF.

The V and J genes are TRBV11-3 and TRBJ2-3; TRBD2 aligns across 9 bases. The CDR3 length is 16 residues. J gave up 0 bases and V 2 bases, and 3 bases lay outside the gene matches. Per germline, CDR1 SGHNT and CDR2 YENEEA. CDR3 residues: CASSLRAGGSTDTQYF. DNA for the CDR3: TGTGCCAGCAGCTTACGAGCGGGGGGTAGCACAGATACGCAGTATTTT.

This clone came up a few times. DNA for the CDR3: TGTGCCAGCAGCGCGGACGGCAGGGGCCACGAGCAGTACTTC. Translation: CASSADGRGHEQYF. The rearrangement uses TRBV5-4 and TRBJ2-7; D is perhaps TRBD1 (6 bases). The CDR3 is 14 amino acids. Germline assignment: CDR1 SGHNT and CDR2 YYREEE (reference sequence). V gave up 4 bases and J gave up 5 bases, with 16 bases separating them.

The chain links TRBV5-5 to TRBJ2-7, with D tentatively TRBD2 (7 bases). From germline, CDR1 is SGHKS and CDR2 YYEKEE (reference sequence). V lost 0 bases, J lost 6 bases, and 16 bases lay in between. The CDR3 has 15 residues. The chain's CDR3 is CASSLVWLGGREQYF. CDR3 nucleotide sequence: TGTGCCAGCAGCTTGGTTTGGTTGGGGGGGCGCGAGCAGTACTTC. Drawing the rest from reference TRBV5-5 and TRBJ2-7, the complete variable domain is DAGVTQSPTHLIKTRGQQVTLRCSPISGHKSVSWYQQVLGQGPQFIFQYYEKEERGRGNFPDRFSARQFPNYSSELNVNALLLGDSALYLCASSLVWLGGREQYFGPGTRLTVT.